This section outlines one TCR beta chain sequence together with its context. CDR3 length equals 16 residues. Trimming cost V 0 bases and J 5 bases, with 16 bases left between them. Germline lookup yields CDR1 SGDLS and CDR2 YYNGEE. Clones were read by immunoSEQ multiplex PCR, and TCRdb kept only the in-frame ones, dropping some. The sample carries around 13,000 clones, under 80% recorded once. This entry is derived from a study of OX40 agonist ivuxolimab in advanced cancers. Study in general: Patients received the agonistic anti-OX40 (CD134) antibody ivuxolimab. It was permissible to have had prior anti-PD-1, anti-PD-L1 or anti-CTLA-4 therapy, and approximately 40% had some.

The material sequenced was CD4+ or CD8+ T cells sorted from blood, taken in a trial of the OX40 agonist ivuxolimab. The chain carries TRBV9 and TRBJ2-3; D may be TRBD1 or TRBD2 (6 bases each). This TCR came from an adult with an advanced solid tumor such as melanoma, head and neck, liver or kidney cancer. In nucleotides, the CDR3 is TGTGCCAGCAGCGTAGGATTCGGGGGCGAGGGAGATACGCAGTATTTT. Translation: CASSVGFGGEGDTQYF. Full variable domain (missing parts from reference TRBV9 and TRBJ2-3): DSGVTQTPKHLITATGQRVTLRCSPRSGDLSVYWYQQSLDQGLQFLIQYYNGEERAKGNILERFSAQQFPDLHSELNLSSLELGDSALYFCASSVGFGGEGDTQYFGPGTRLTVL.